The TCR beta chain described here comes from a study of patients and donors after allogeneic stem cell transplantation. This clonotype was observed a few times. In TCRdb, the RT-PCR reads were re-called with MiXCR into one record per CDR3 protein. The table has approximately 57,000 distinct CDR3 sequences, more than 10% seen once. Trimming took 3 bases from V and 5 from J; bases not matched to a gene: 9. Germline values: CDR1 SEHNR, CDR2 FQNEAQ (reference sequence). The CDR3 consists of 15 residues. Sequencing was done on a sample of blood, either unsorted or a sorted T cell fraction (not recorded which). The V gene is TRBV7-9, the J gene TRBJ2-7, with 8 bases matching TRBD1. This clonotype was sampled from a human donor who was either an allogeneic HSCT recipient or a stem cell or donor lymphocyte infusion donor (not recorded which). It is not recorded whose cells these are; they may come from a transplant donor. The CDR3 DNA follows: TGTGCCAGCAGCTTGGGGTTGGGACAGGCCCACGAGCAGTACTTC. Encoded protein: CASSLGLGQAHEQYF.